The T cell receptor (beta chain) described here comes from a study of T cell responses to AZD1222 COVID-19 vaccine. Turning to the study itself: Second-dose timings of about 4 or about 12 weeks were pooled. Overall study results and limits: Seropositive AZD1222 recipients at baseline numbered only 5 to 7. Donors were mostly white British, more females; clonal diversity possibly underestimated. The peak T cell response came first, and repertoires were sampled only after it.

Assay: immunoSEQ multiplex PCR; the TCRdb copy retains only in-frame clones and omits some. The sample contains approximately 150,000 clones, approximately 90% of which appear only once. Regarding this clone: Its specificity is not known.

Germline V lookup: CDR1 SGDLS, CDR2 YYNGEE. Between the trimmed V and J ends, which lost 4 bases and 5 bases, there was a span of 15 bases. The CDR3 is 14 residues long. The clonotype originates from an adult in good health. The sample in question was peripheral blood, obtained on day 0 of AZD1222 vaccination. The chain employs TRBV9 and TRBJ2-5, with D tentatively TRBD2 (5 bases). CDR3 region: CASSPTGKRETQYF. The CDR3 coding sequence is TGTGCCAGCAGCCCTACCGGGAAGAGGGAGACCCAGTACTTC.